This TCR beta chain was observed in a study of control samples from healthy donors and cancer patients. Produced via immunoSEQ multiplex PCR; TCRdb's table is partial and in-frame only. The table records 150,000 or so clones, over 85% of them present only once. The V gene lost 7 bases and the J gene lost 2 bases, with 12 bases spanning the gap. Per germline, CDR1 MNHEY and CDR2 SVGAGI. This CDR3 comprises 13 residues. The receptor comes from a man under 40 in good health. This rearrangement joins TRBV6-5 to TRBJ2-7, with D hard to call. Sequences were obtained from blood. CDR3 sequence reads: CASKWAATYEQYF. CDR3 DNA sequence: TGTGCCAGCAAATGGGCCGCTACCTACGAGCAGTACTTC.